The 21 T cell receptor beta chains in this list originate from one sample, sequenced in a study of shared clonotypes between healthy human individuals. The protocol was immunoSEQ multiplex PCR, while the TCRdb copy is restricted to in-frame clones and leaves out a portion. The top ten clones hold about 0.45% of a sample with roughly 1.5 million clones, approximately 98% of them seen once. Sequenced material: naive CD4+ T cells sorted from blood. Subset in this sample: CD45RA+ positively selected. The receptors stem from a man aged 30 to 45 in good health.

The CDR3 nucleotides read TGTGCCAGCAGGGATACGAACACCGGGGAGCTGTTTTTT. This codes for CASRDTNTGELFF. The V call is TRBV10-3, the J call TRBJ2-2; tentative D call: TRBD1 (5 bases). Trimming cost V 10 bases and J 0 bases, with 9 bases left between them. From germline, CDR1 is ENHRY and CDR2 SYGVKD. The CDR3 is 13 residues long.

The chain uses TRBV29-1 and TRBJ2-3; 8 bases are a match to TRBD2. The germline V gene has CDR1 SQVTM and CDR2 ANQGSEA. This CDR3 spans 14 amino acids. V gave up 4 bases and J gave up 0 bases; unmatched junction bases: 3. The CDR3: CSVVSGISTDTQYF. The CDR3 nucleotides read TGCAGCGTTGTTAGCGGGATTAGCACAGATACGCAGTATTTT.

This chain links TRBV30 with TRBJ1-1; the D is unclear. Trimming cost V 3 bases and J 1 base, with 9 bases left between them. The germline CDR1 and CDR2 sequences are GTSNPN and SVGIG (reference sequence). This CDR3 has 13 amino acids. CDR3 DNA: TGTGCCTGGAGGGCAGCACAGAACACTGAAGCTTTCTTT. Translation: CAWRAAQNTEAFF.

This chain joins TRBV19 and TRBJ2-3, with D possibly being TRBD1 (6 bases). The CDR3 runs to 21 residues. The V end lost 1 base, the J end lost 6 bases, and 32 bases lay between the germline ends. Germline values: CDR1 LNHDA, CDR2 SQIVND (reference sequence). The CDR3 DNA is TGTGCCAGTAGTATAGTCTTGGGGGCTGGTCTAGCTGATCCAGTGGGGGATACGCAGTATTTT. It translates to CASSIVLGAGLADPVGDTQYF.

The chain recombines TRBV18 with TRBJ1-1; 8 nucleotides line up with TRBD1. Germline loops: CDR1 KGHSH, CDR2 LQKENI. With 0 bases clipped from V and 10 bases from J, the junction kept 10 bases outside the gene matches. The CDR3 spans 15 residues. This CDR3 reads CASSPPPRTGPVAFF. The CDR3 bases are TGTGCCAGCTCACCACCCCCTCGGACAGGGCCGGTAGCTTTCTTT.

This rearrangement joins TRBV4-3 to TRBJ2-1; D is uncertain. The V gene's germline CDR1 is LGHNA and CDR2 YSLEER. The length of the CDR3 is 15 residues. V lost 1 base and J lost 0, with 7 bases in between. The CDR3 DNA reads as TGCGCCAGCAGCCAAGCGGTTAGCTCCTACAATGAGCAGTTCTTC. Translating it yields CASSQAVSSYNEQFF.

The CDR3 DNA reads TGCGCCAGCAGCCGGGGCGGCTCAGGGTCCAATGAGCAGTTCTTC. The encoded protein is CASSRGGSGSNEQFF. V usage is TRBV4-1 and J usage is TRBJ2-1, with D possibly matching TRBD1 (5 bases). Trimming left V 4 bases short and J 6 bases short, with 16 bases between. Germline values: CDR1 MGHRA, CDR2 YSYEKL. CDR3 length: 15 residues.

The chain combines TRBV5-6 with TRBJ1-3; D not resolved. Germline assignment: CDR1 SGHDT and CDR2 YYEEEE. Trimming pared 1 base from V and 2 bases from J, leaving 10 bases between. CDR3 length: 15 amino acids. The CDR3 reads CASSLWGIAGNTIYF. CDR3 DNA: TGTGCCAGCAGCTTGTGGGGTATAGCTGGAAACACCATATATTTT. Full variable domain (remainder filled in from reference TRBV5-6 and TRBJ1-3): DAGVTQSPTHLIKTRGQQVTLRCSPKSGHDTVSWYQQALGQGPQFIFQYYEEEERQRGNFPDRFSGHQFPNYSSELNVNALLLGDSALYLCASSLWGIAGNTIYFGEGSWLTVV.

The DNA of the CDR3 is TGTGCCAGTAGTCAAGACAGGGTGGATGGCTACACCTTC. Translated, it gives CASSQDRVDGYTF. The rearrangement links TRBV19 to TRBJ1-2, with 7 bases lining up with TRBD1. Germline V gene lookup returns CDR1 LNHDA and CDR2 SQIVND (reference sequence). Trimming took 5 bases from V and 6 from J; bases not matched to a gene: 6. The CDR3 contains 13 residues.

This rearrangement joins TRBV5-4 to TRBJ1-1; D call uncertain. The germline V gene encodes CDR1 SGHNT and CDR2 YYREEE (reference sequence). The CDR3 has 15 residues. V lost 0 bases and J 5 bases, leaving 14 bases between the germline ends. The CDR3, as DNA: TGTGCCAGCAGCTTGGAGGGAGGGAGGCGAACTGAAGCTTTCTTT. Protein: CASSLEGGRRTEAFF. The full variable domain, with the rest looked up from reference TRBV5-4 and TRBJ1-1, is ETGVTQSPTHLIKTRGQQVTLRCSSQSGHNTVSWYQQALGQGPQFIFQYYREEENGRGNFPPRFSGLQFPNYSSELNVNALELDDSALYLCASSLEGGRRTEAFFGQGTRLTVV.

The V call is TRBV27, the J call TRBJ2-1, with D tentatively TRBD1 (6 bases). Germline loops: CDR1 MNHEY, CDR2 SMNVEV (reference sequence). V gave up 5 bases and J gave up 1 base, with 15 bases separating them. The CDR3 covers 16 residues. The DNA of the CDR3 is TGTGCCAGCAGTCCCCCGAACAGGGTATCCTACAATGAGCAGTTCTTC. Its protein is CASSPPNRVSYNEQFF.

On this clone itself: This sample also contains other DNA sequences that code for the same CDR3. This chain uses TRBV9 with TRBJ1-2; D unresolved. Germline loops: CDR1 SGDLS, CDR2 YYNGEE. V was trimmed by 0 bases and J by 3 bases, leaving 9 bases between them. The CDR3 loop spans 14 amino acids. CDR3 in DNA: TGTGCCAGCAGCGTAGGGGGAGTTGACTATGGCTACACCTTC. Encoded protein: CASSVGGVDYGYTF.

The chain joins TRBV7-8 to TRBJ2-1; the match to TRBD2 covers 8 bases. CDR1 SGHVS and CDR2 FQNEAQ come from the germline V gene. The CDR3 loop spans 16 amino acids. J was trimmed by 4 bases and V by 0 bases; bases with no gene match: 5. The CDR3 protein is CASSLARAGEYNEQFF. As DNA, the CDR3 is TGTGCCAGCAGCTTAGCGCGAGCGGGAGAATACAATGAGCAGTTCTTC. Full variable domain (remainder filled in from reference TRBV7-8 and TRBJ2-1): GAGVSQSPRYKVAKRGQDVALRCDPISGHVSLFWYQQALGQGPEFLTYFQNEAQLDKSGLPSDRFFAERPEGSVSTLKIQRTQQEDSAVYLCASSLARAGEYNEQFFGPGTRLTVL.

The rearrangement links TRBV6-5 to TRBJ2-1; 8 positions match TRBD1. There are 13 residues in the CDR3. The V gene end was trimmed by 7 bases and the J gene end by 9 bases; junction bases not matched to a gene: 8. CDR1 MNHEY and CDR2 SVGAGI come from the germline V gene. The CDR3 reads CASIADRASEQFF. CDR3 coding DNA: TGTGCCAGCATCGCGGACAGGGCCAGTGAGCAGTTCTTC.

The chain carries TRBV7-2 and TRBJ1-5; tentatively, D is TRBD1 (6 bases). The CDR3 loop spans 16 amino acids. V was pared by 5 bases and J by 5 bases, with 19 bases between. In germline, CDR1 is SGHTA, CDR2 FQGNSA. The CDR3 region has the DNA TGTGCCAGCAGCCTACCCCACGGGGGCAAGGATCAGCCCCAGCATTTT. Protein product: CASSLPHGGKDQPQHF.

V and J are TRBV19 and TRBJ2-2; 12 bases line up with TRBD2. This CDR3 has 15 amino acids. CDR1 and CDR2 from the germline V gene are LNHDA and SQIVND (reference sequence). J was trimmed by 4 bases and V by 7 bases; bases with no gene match: 4. The CDR3 loop reads CASNGLAGPTGELFF. The CDR3 DNA reads TGTGCCAGTAACGGACTAGCGGGACCCACCGGGGAGCTGTTTTTT.

To note about this clone: The same CDR3 is also encoded by other DNA sequences in this sample. The J gene is TRBJ1-5, the V gene TRBV6-1; no clear D gene. Trimming left V 1 base short and J 5 bases short, with 3 bases between. The germline CDR1 and CDR2 sequences are MNHNS and SASEGT. The CDR3 has 12 residues. CDR3 nucleotide sequence: TGTGCCAGCAGTGAAGGGTATCAGCCCCAGCATTTT. Its translation: CASSEGYQPQHF.

The rearrangement uses TRBV6-5 and TRBJ2-2; possibly TRBD1 for D (6 bases). Deletions cut 6 bases from V and 4 bases from J, with 15 bases between. The CDR3 consists of 15 residues. In germline, CDR1 is MNHEY, CDR2 SVGAGI. For the CDR3, the DNA is TGTGCCAGCAGCCCCGACAGGACGGTCACCGGGGAGCTGTTTTTT. Its translation: CASSPDRTVTGELFF.

This clone was found once. The chain links TRBV10-2 to TRBJ2-7; 11 bases agree with TRBD2. Trimming at V came to 6 bases and at J to 8 bases, leaving 18 bases not matched to a gene. Germline V gene lookup returns CDR1 WSHSY and CDR2 SAAADI. The CDR3 runs 17 residues. The CDR3 is CASRELAGAHLPIKQYF. The CDR3 coding sequence is TGCGCCAGCAGGGAACTAGCGGGAGCGCACCTCCCCATTAAGCAGTACTTC.

The table lists this clone with a count of one. The CDR3: CASSLRHAGRLNEQFF. The DNA of the CDR3 is TGTGCCAGCAGTTTAAGGCATGCCGGGAGACTCAATGAGCAGTTCTTC. V and J are TRBV28 and TRBJ2-1, with D possibly being TRBD2 (6 bases). CDR3 length: 16 residues. Germline V gives CDR1 MDHEN, CDR2 SYDVKM. V was trimmed by 2 bases and J by 6 bases, leaving 17 bases between them. The whole variable domain, remainder taken from reference TRBV28 and TRBJ2-1, is DVKVTQSSRYLVKRTGEKVFLECVQDMDHENMFWYRQDPGLGLRLIYFSYDVKMKEKGDIPEGYSVSREKKERFSLILESASTNQTSMYLCASSLRHAGRLNEQFFGPGTRLTVL.

This clone was seen just once. Being one base from a much bigger clone, this may be a read error. The chain carries TRBV5-1 and TRBJ2-5; unclear D gene. Trimming left V 4 bases short and J 0 bases short, with 4 bases between. The CDR3 has 12 residues. The germline V gene has CDR1 SGHRS and CDR2 YFSETQ. DNA of the CDR3: TGCGCCAGCAGCGTGGACCAAGAGACCCAGTACTTC. Amino acids: CASSVDQETQYF.